Listed below are T cell receptor beta chains from one sample, sequenced in a study of T cell responses to AZD1222 COVID-19 vaccine. Sequencing used immunoSEQ multiplex PCR; TCRdb keeps in-frame clones, though not all of them. Here the sample spans roughly 130,000 clones, around 83% being singletons. The sample here was peripheral blood, taken on day 0 of AZD1222 vaccination. The receptors were gathered from an adult in good health. CDR3s include the opening cysteine and the closing phenylalanine or tryptophan. The D gene is left open where the match is weak.

>.|TRBV6-5
CASSLGSGANVLTF
>.|TRBV9
CASGRNQPQHF
>.|TRBV27
CASSFGRGRPYGYTF
>.|TRBV4-1
CASSQVSSNQPQHF
>TRBD1|TRBV25-1
CASGTGGPSAQYF
>.|TRBV11-2
CASSLVPLSSQYF
>TRBD2|TRBV9
CASSAPGRGGSTDTQYF
>.|TRBV6-5
CASSYSGTTVTEAFF
>.|TRBV27
CASSLSGSIYGYTF
>TRBD2|TRBV4-2
CASSRPGLANNEQFF
>.|TRBV9
CASSVGAGLAKNIQYF
>.|TRBV7-2
CASSLAPASSRTNEQFF
>.|TRBV7-9
CASSTGAGFGGELFF
>TRBD1|TRBV19
CASSPGRGRGNTEAFF
>TRBD1|TRBV9
CASSGGTGGHQETQYF
>.|TRBV6-5
CASEGHSNQPQHF
>.|TRBV9
CASSGTTGTRFSGNTIYF
>.|TRBV4-2
CASSQDLPIDNEKLFF
>.|TRBV9
CASSVAAGHYQETQYF
>.|TRBV4-2
CASSTTGKGTEAFF
>TRBD2|TRBV5-1
CASSPGLAGAETQYF
>.|TRBV5-8
CASSAGLYGYTF
>.|TRBV30
CAWIENGSPGSPLHF
>TRBD1|TRBV7-3
CASSSDRVGNSPLHF
>.|TRBV6-5
CASSRGQFDQPQHF
>.|TRBV5-4
CASSSERGVTGELFF
>.|TRBV28
CASSLRSLNQPQHF
>.|TRBV18
CASSPNRMDGYTF
>.|TRBV6-5
CASTPADGTDTQYF
>TRBD1|TRBV9
CASSVGTVDYGYTF
>.|TRBV4-1
CASSQLGLGVDTQYF
>TRBD2|TRBV29-1
CSVGATSGIVETQYF
>TRBD1|TRBV7-6
CASSPGQPQETQYF
>.|TRBV19
CASSDYMNTEAFF
>.|TRBV7-2
CASSFRSPNQPQHF
>TRBD2|TRBV9
CASSVEAGELGYEQYF
>TRBD1|TRBV5-1
CASSMGQGHEQYF
>.|TRBV3-1/TRBV3-2
CASSQALAFYEQYF
>TRBD2|TRBV5-4
CASRPTSGASYNEQFF
>.|TRBV10-2
CASSELRVWQPQHF
>TRBD1|TRBV7-9
CASSPWALQGANGYTF
>.|TRBV7-6
CASSQDTEGNTIYF
>TRBD2|TRBV14
CASDSGRGPYNEQFF
>.|TRBV23-1
CASSPEWGVYEQYF
>.|TRBV7-9
CASSSMGGTQYF
>.|TRBV7-2
CASSQDIILNNSPLHF
>.|TRBV27
CASSQDKSYEQYF